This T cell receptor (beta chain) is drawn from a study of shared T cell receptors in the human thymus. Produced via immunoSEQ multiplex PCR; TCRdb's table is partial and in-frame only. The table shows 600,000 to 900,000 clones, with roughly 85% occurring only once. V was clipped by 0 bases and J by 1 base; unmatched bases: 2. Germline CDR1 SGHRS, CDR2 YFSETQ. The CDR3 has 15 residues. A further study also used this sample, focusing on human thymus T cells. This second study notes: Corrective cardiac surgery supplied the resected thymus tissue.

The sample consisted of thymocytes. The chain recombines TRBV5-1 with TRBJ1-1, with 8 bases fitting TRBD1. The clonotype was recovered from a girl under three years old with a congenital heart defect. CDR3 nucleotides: TGCGCCAGCAGCTTGGGACAGGGGCCGAACACTGAAGCTTTCTTT. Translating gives CASSLGQGPNTEAFF.